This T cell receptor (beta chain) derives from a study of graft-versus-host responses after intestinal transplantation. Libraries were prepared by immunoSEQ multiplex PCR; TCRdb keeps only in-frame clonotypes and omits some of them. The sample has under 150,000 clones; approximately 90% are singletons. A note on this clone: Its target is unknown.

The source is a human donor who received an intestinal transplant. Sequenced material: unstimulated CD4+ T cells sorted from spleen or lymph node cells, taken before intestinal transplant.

CDR3 amino acids: CASSLSGGNQPQHF. CDR3 nucleotide sequence: TGCGCCAGCAGCTTGTCGGGGGGCAATCAGCCCCAGCATTTT. This chain joins TRBV5-1 and TRBJ1-5, with TRBD1 as a possible D gene (5 bases). CDR3 length: 14 amino acids. V was trimmed by 1 base and J by 2 bases, leaving 7 bases between them. Germline V gene sequence: CDR1 SGHRS, CDR2 YFSETQ.